The present entry profiles one T cell receptor (beta chain) with its context. Its antigen remains unidentified. Clones were read by immunoSEQ multiplex PCR, and TCRdb kept only the in-frame ones, dropping some. The sample has around 60,000 clones; roughly 90% are singletons. This sample is drawn from a study of T cell responses to AZD1222 COVID-19 vaccine. Study-level points and caveats: Seropositive AZD1222 recipients at baseline numbered only five or six. The sample set comprised mostly white British donors with more females, and clonal diversity was possibly underestimated. Targeting of unmutated variant regions was reportedly seen in nearly half of spike-specific TCRs. Across the whole spike, CD4 TCRs peaked at regions 160-218 and 743-854.

Per germline, CDR1 WNHNN and CDR2 SYGVQD (reference sequence). The CDR3 spans 14 residues. J gave up 4 bases and V 6 bases, and 4 bases lay outside the gene matches. V is TRBV10-1 and J is TRBJ2-2; 8 bases align to TRBD2. Specimen: peripheral blood, collected on day 0 of AZD1222 vaccination. The receptor comes from an adult in good health. CDR3 region: CASSGGAGTGELFF. The CDR3 DNA follows: TGCGCCAGCAGCGGGGGGGCAGGCACCGGGGAGCTGTTTTTT.